These T cell receptor beta chains were read from a single sample in a study of blood T cell repertoires in COVID-19. Here immunoSEQ multiplex PCR was the method, and the copy in TCRdb shows in-frame clones only, minus some. The data hold 300,000 to 350,000 clones, with approximately 89% observed a single time. Sequenced sample: peripheral blood. The receptors here all came from a woman aged 55-70 years with COVID-19, enrolled during active disease. Both conserved end residues are part of each CDR3. The D gene is left open where the match is weak. Clone sizes are given selectively: once, few, many, or a class where the clone is expanded.

J gene	V gene	clone size	D gene	CDR3 DNA	CDR3 protein
TRBJ2-3	TRBV9	.	TRBD2	TGTGCCAGCAGCGAAACCCCTCTAGCGGGGCGTAGCACAGATACGCAGTATTTT	CASSETPLAGRSTDTQYF
TRBJ2-7	TRBV14	.	TRBD1	TGTGCCAGCAGCCAACTAACAGGGGGCGTCGTTTACGAGCAGTACTTC	CASSQLTGGVVYEQYF
TRBJ2-3	TRBV12-3/TRBV12-4	.	.	TGTGCCAGCAGTTCCTTCACAGATACGCAGTATTTT	CASSSFTDTQYF
TRBJ1-1	TRBV14	.	TRBD1	TGTGCCAGCAGCTTACCCCGGGACAGGGGGTTCACTGAAGCTTTCTTT	CASSLPRDRGFTEAFF
TRBJ2-3	TRBV13	.	.	TGTGCCAGCAGCTTTGCGGGATTTAGCACAGATACGCAGTATTTT	CASSFAGFSTDTQYF
TRBJ1-3	TRBV6-5	.	.	TGTGCCAGCAGTTATGAAGGGGCCTCTGGAAACACCATATATTTT	CASSYEGASGNTIYF
TRBJ2-1	TRBV7-3	.	.	TGTGCCAGCAGCCCCCGTCCAAGGAGCGGCATCGCGACCGAGCAGTTCTTC	CASSPRPRSGIATEQFF
TRBJ2-7	TRBV7-9	few	.	TGTGCCAGCAGAAGCGTAGGGGCTGGGTACGAGCAGTACTTC	CASRSVGAGYEQYF
TRBJ1-1	TRBV4-2	.	.	TGTGCCAGCAGCCACCCAGGGGACACTGAAGCTTTCTTT	CASSHPGDTEAFF
TRBJ1-1	TRBV11-2	.	.	TGTGCCAGCAGCTTAGATCAAGGATGGGGGGGTCGGGACACTGAAGCTTTCTTT	CASSLDQGWGGRDTEAFF
TRBJ1-1	TRBV5-5	.	TRBD1	TGTGCCAGCAGCTTCATCCCAGGGGGCGAGATGAACACTGAAGCTTTCTTT	CASSFIPGGEMNTEAFF
TRBJ1-5	TRBV12-5	once	TRBD1	TGTGCTAGTGGTTTGACAGGGGTGAGACAGCCCCAGCATTTT	CASGLTGVRQPQHF
TRBJ2-7	TRBV27	.	TRBD2	TGTGCCAGCAGTCTCGGGGGGGGCTACGAGCAGTACTTC	CASSLGGGYEQYF
TRBJ1-4	TRBV27	.	.	TGTGCCAGCAGGTTAACAGGGCAGGGTGAAAAACTGTTTTTT	CASRLTGQGEKLFF
TRBJ2-7	TRBV18	.	TRBD1	TGTGCCAGCTCACCCCTCGGACAGGGATCCTACGAGCAGTACTTC	CASSPLGQGSYEQYF
TRBJ1-1	TRBV11-2	.	.	TGTGCCAGCAGCTTACAGGCAGTCTGGGCTGAAGCTTTCTTT	CASSLQAVWAEAFF
TRBJ1-6	TRBV5-6	.	.	TGTGCCAGCAGGGGGTTAGCAGGGACCTATAATTCACCCCTCCACTTT	CASRGLAGTYNSPLHF
TRBJ1-1	TRBV29-1	.	.	TGCAGCGACCGGGGCGGGATTATCACTGAAGCTTTCTTT	CSDRGGIITEAFF
TRBJ1-6	TRBV2	few	.	TGTGCCAGCATCAGGGGTTCGCCCAATTCACCCCTCCACTTT	CASIRGSPNSPLHF
TRBJ2-7	TRBV7-3	.	.	TGTGCCAGCAGCTTAGGGTGGCGGGGCGCCTACGAGCAGTACTTC	CASSLGWRGAYEQYF
TRBJ1-6	TRBV3-1/TRBV3-2	.	.	TGTGCCAGCAGCCAAGCGGCGGGGGCGATTTCACCCCTCCACTTT	CASSQAAGAISPLHF
TRBJ2-1	TRBV5-4	.	.	TGTGCCAGCAGCTTCCAGGGAGGAGACTACAATGAGCAGTTCTTC	CASSFQGGDYNEQFF
TRBJ2-1	TRBV19	.	.	TGTGCCAGTAGTCCCACCGGGACTGGTAATGAGCAGTTCTTC	CASSPTGTGNEQFF